The entry that follows covers one TCR beta chain sequence. Antigen specificity is unknown. From germline, CDR1 is MNHEY and CDR2 SVGEGT. CDR3 length: 15 amino acids. J was trimmed by 2 bases and V by 2 bases; bases with no gene match: 3. This sample is drawn from a study of blood T cells in healthy people across ages. Sample-barcoded 5' priming and a J-beta primer mix drove a second PCR of about 7 to 12 cycles. Every sample gave at least 2.5 million paired-end reads containing CDR3. One entry per CDR3 protein results from TCRdb running MiXCR on the 5' RACE reads. The sample shows just under 750,000 distinct CDR3 sequences, about a fifth of them seen only once. Study outcomes and limitations: From one million sequenced T cells, diversity estimates were lower bounds.

The sequenced sample consisted of blood. The rearrangement uses TRBV6-2 or TRBV6-3 and TRBJ2-5, with 9 bases identical to TRBD1. This receptor was taken from a man between 65 and 85 years old in good health. The CDR3 coding sequence is TGTGCCAGCAGTTACGGGACAGGGTTTCAAGAGACCCAGTACTTC. The encoded protein is CASSYGTGFQETQYF.